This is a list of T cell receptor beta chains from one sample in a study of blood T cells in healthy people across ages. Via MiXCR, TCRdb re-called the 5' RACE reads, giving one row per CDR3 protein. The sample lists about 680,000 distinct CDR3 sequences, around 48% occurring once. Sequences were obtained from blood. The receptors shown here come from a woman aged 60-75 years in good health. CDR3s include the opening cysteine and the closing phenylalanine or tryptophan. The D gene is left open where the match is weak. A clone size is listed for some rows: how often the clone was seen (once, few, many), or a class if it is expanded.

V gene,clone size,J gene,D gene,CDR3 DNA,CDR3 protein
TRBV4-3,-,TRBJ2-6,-,TGCGCCAGCAGCCAAGAGGTGGTTACCTCTGGGGCCAACGTCCTGACTTTC,CASSQEVVTSGANVLTF
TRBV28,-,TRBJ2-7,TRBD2,TGTGCCAGCAGTTCTCAGCGGGAGGCCCAAGCCTCCTACGAGCAGTACTTC,CASSSQREAQASYEQYF
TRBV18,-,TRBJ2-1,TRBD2,TGTGCCAGCTCACCAGTTAGCGGGCCGTACAATGAGCAGTTCTTC,CASSPVSGPYNEQFF
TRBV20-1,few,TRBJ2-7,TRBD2,TGCAGTGCAGGCGACCAAACTAGCGTTCAGGCCTACGAGCAGTACTTC,CSAGDQTSVQAYEQYF
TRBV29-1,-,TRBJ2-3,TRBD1,TGCAGCGTTGAAGATCTTGGGACAGGGGGCGCAGATACGCAGTATTTT,CSVEDLGTGGADTQYF
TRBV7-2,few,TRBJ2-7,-,TGTGCCAGCAGTCCCCAAGCAGGTACCAGCTACGAGCAGTACTTC,CASSPQAGTSYEQYF
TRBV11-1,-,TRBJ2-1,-,TGTGCCAGCAGCTCCCCCAGGGGGTCTAGCGACAATGAGCAGTTCTTC,CASSSPRGSSDNEQFF
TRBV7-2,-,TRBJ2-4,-,TGTGCTACCGGGACATATACAGCCAAAAACATTCAGTACTTC,CATGTYTAKNIQYF
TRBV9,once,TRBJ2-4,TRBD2,TGTGCCAGCAGCGTTGGGGGGGTTGGGACAGCCAAAAACATTCAGTACTTC,CASSVGGVGTAKNIQYF
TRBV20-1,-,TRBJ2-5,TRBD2,TGCAGTGCTAGAGTATTGGCTAGCGGGAGGGGCCAAGAGACCCAGTACTTC,CSARVLASGRGQETQYF
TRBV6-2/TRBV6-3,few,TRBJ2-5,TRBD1,TGTGCCAGCAGGGGACAGGCCCTCGGGGAGCAGTACTTC,CASRGQALGEQYF
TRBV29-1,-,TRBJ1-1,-,TGCGGCACGGGACTGACGAACACTGAAGCTTTCTTT,CGTGLTNTEAFF
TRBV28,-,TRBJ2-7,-,TGTGCCAGCAGTTTCACTGGGGGAATCTACGAGCAGTACTTC,CASSFTGGIYEQYF
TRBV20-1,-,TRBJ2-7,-,TGCAGTGCAGGGGCCGGGAGCTCCTACGAGCAGTACTTC,CSAGAGSSYEQYF
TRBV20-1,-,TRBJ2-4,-,TGCAGTGCAGCACAGGGAATCGTGGCCGGCATTCAGTACTTC,CSAAQGIVAGIQYF
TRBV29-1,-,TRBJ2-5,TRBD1,TGCAGCGTCGACTCCGGGACAGGGTCAGGGGAGCAGTACTTC,CSVDSGTGSGEQYF
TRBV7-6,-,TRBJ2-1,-,TGTGCCAGCAGCGAGACGGGAGTCTACAATGAGCAGTTCTTC,CASSETGVYNEQFF
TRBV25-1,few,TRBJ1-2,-,TGTGCCAGCACCAAAACGGGATATGGCTACACCTTC,CASTKTGYGYTF
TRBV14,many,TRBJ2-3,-,TGTGCCAGCAGCCAGGGAGGAACGCAGTATTTT,CASSQGGTQYF
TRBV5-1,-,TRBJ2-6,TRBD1,TGCGCCAGCAGCATCACAGGGGGACGGAACTCTGGGGCCAACGTCCTGACTTTC,CASSITGGRNSGANVLTF
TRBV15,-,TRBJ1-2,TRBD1,TGTGCCACCAGCAGAGATCGACCCGACAGGGACTATGGCTACACCTTC,CATSRDRPDRDYGYTF